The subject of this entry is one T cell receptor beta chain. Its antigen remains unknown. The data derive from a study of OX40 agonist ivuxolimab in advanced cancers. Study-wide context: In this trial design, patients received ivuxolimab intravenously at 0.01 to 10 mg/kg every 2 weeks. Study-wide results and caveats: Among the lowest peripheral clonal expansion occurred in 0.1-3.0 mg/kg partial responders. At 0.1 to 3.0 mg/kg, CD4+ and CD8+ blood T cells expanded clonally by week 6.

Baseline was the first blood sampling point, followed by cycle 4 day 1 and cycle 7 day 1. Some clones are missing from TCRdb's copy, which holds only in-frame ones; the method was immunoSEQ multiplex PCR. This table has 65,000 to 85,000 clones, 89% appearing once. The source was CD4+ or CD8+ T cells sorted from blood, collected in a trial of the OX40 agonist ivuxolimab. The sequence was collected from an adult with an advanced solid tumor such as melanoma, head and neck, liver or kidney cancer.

The CDR3 DNA sequence: TGTGCCAGTAAGACAGGGTCCTTGGGCACTGAAGCTTTCTTT. It translates to CASKTGSLGTEAFF. V and J are TRBV19 and TRBJ1-1, with 7 bases aligning to TRBD1. Germline lookup yields CDR1 LNHDA and CDR2 SQIVND (reference sequence). The CDR3 loop spans 14 amino acids. Germline trimming cut 7 bases from V and 4 bases from J; bases unmatched to any gene: 9.